This T cell receptor beta chain derives from a study of shared clonotypes between healthy human individuals. As for this clone: The antigen remains unidentified.

The assay was immunoSEQ multiplex PCR, and TCRdb's table has in-frame clones only and misses some. The data contain 2.3 million or so clones, 93% of them singletons. Trimming cost V 0 bases and J 6 bases; bases outside gene matches: 7. Germline V gene lookup returns CDR1 GTSNPN and CDR2 SVGIG (reference sequence). The CDR3 consists of 15 residues. Study-wide findings and caveats: Memory subsets generally showed smaller estimated richness than naive subsets did.

The sample was naive CD4+ T cells from PBMCs. Subset specified: CD45RA+ positively selected. The receptor was derived from a young man in good health. Some clones in this sample may be carry-over from other donors' samples. The chain joins TRBV30 to TRBJ2-1, with 8 bases fitting TRBD1. CDR3 in amino acids: CAWSVLQGGPNEQFF. In DNA, the CDR3 is TGTGCCTGGAGTGTACTACAGGGGGGCCCCAATGAGCAGTTCTTC. Based on the CDR3 plus reference TRBV30 and TRBJ2-1, the full variable domain is SQTIHQWPATLVQPVGSPLSLECTVEGTSNPNLYWYRQAAGRGLQLLFYSVGIGQISSEVPQNLSASRPQDRQFILSSKKLLLSDSGFYLCAWSVLQGGPNEQFFGPGTRLTVL.